The clone carrying this T cell receptor beta chain was observed a handful of times. All enrollees were roughly 18 to 95 years old and from roughly 26 US areas. Researchers sorted participants into cohorts using their self-reported clinical history. Two negative PCRs, clearance, or symptom resolution characterized the recovered Cohort 3 donors. This sample was taken from a study of blood T cell repertoires in COVID-19. In the original workflow: Amplifying reference gene primers gave estimates of nucleated cell counts. TCRdb keeps only in-frame clones here, not all; method: immunoSEQ multiplex PCR. V and J calls and clone size come straight from that table; D and trimming were deduced from the DNA. Here the sample spans around 200,000 clones, around 85% being singletons. The clonotype was recovered from a middle-aged man who had recovered from COVID-19. The source material was PBMCs or T cells enriched from blood (not recorded which).

The CDR3 DNA follows: TGCGCCAGCAGTGGTCTAGCGGGTGCGGATACGCAGTATTTT. Translation gives CASSGLAGADTQYF. V gene TRBV10-1 combines with J gene TRBJ2-3; 8 bases align to TRBD2. CDR1 and CDR2 (germline): WNHNN, SYGVQD (reference sequence). V shed 4 bases, J shed 6 bases, and the junction held 6 bases outside the gene matches. The CDR3 runs to 14 residues.